This T cell receptor beta chain was captured in a study of breast tumors, draining lymph nodes, adjacent tissues. General observations from the study: Tumor repertoires ranked between lymph nodes and nontumor tissue in diversity, with V and J gene preferences. Data only fit, rather than demonstrated, lymph node origin of most tumor T cells.

This CDR3 has 14 residues. Germline V gene lookup returns CDR1 SGHTS and CDR2 YDEGEE. This clonotype was observed many times. Its specificity is not known. Its ends do not fully match the called genes, so a read error is possible. Breast cancer patients provided tissue from their axillary draining lymph nodes. TCRdb recomputed calls from the multiplex PCR reads with MiXCR, one row per CDR3 protein. This sample carries approximately 180,000 distinct CDR3 sequences, about 30% of them seen once, and the ten largest clones take about 4.1%. The J gene is TRBJ2-3, the V gene TRBV5-8, with 8 bases lining up with TRBD1. The clonotype originates from a female donor with breast cancer. Some clones in this sample may be carry-over from other donors' samples. Sequencing was carried out using axillary lymph node tissue. The CDR3 DNA reads as TGTGCCAGCAGCTTGTTGCAGGGGACAGGTACGCAGTATTTT. It encodes CASSLLQGTGTQYF.